A single sample gave rise to the 18 T cell receptor beta chains below, sequenced in a study of blood T cell repertoires in COVID-19. Repertoires were generated with immunoSEQ multiplex PCR, while TCRdb's copy carries only in-frame clones and drops some. The table includes 50,000 to 65,000 clones, about 75% detected once. Sequenced material: PBMCs or T cells enriched from blood (not recorded which). Every receptor here comes from a woman aged 55-75 years who had been exposed to COVID-19.

This rearrangement joins TRBV27 to TRBJ1-6, with 7 nucleotides matching TRBD1. The V segment lost 4 bases and the J segment 8 bases; nucleotides outside the gene matches: 5. The CDR3 has 14 residues. CDR1 and CDR2 from the germline V gene are MNHEY and SMNVEV (reference sequence). CDR3: CASSWSRGDSPLHF. Here the CDR3 DNA reads TGTGCCAGCAGTTGGTCCAGGGGGGATTCACCCCTCCACTTT.

The sample holds a few counts of this clone. CDR3 residues: CAISDTRPTGANTQYF. In nucleotides, the CDR3 is TGTGCCATCAGTGATACCCGACCGACAGGGGCGAATACGCAGTATTTT. This chain uses TRBV10-3 with TRBJ2-3, with 8 bases fitting TRBD1. The CDR3 loop spans 16 amino acids. Germline V gives CDR1 ENHRY, CDR2 SYGVKD. V gave up 3 bases and J gave up 7 bases; unmatched junction bases: 12.

V is TRBV4-1 and J is TRBJ1-1, with no clear D. This CDR3 is 15 amino acids long. Germline loops: CDR1 MGHRA, CDR2 YSYEKL. V was clipped by 3 bases and J by 0 bases, with 11 bases between them. CDR3 region: CASSQREGMNTEAFF. The CDR3 coding sequence is TGCGCCAGCAGCCAGAGGGAAGGGATGAACACTGAAGCTTTCTTT.

The chain joins TRBV6-1 to TRBJ1-2; D perhaps matches TRBD1 (5 bases). CDR1 is MNHNS, CDR2 SASEGT, per germline. Trimming stripped 7 bases from V and 7 bases from J, with 16 bases between. The CDR3 spans 13 residues. CDR3 loop: CASTPGGLGGYTF. DNA for the CDR3: TGTGCCAGCACCCCGGGGGGTCTGGGTGGCTACACCTTC.

The rearrangement links TRBV7-2 to TRBJ2-7, with a weak D call TRBD2 (5 bases). Between the trimmed V and J ends, which lost 5 bases and 6 bases, there was a span of 14 bases. The germline V gene has CDR1 SGHTA and CDR2 FQGNSA. The CDR3 length is 13 residues. CDR3 DNA: TGTGCCAGCAGCCCCTGGCAGGCGGGCGAGCAGTACTTC. Translation: CASSPWQAGEQYF.

This clone was counted a few times. V is TRBV5-4 and J is TRBJ2-1, with 12 bases that match TRBD2. Germline values: CDR1 SGHNT, CDR2 YYREEE (reference sequence). V was clipped by 5 bases and J by 7 bases; unmatched bases: 13. The CDR3 sequence is 17 residues long. DNA for the CDR3: TGTGCCAGCAGTCGGCTAGCGGGAGGGAACTTTGGAAATGAGCAGTTCTTC. Translating gives CASSRLAGGNFGNEQFF.

This chain joins TRBV19 and TRBJ1-2, with a possible D match to TRBD1 (5 bases). V lost 0 bases and J 3 bases, leaving 8 bases between the germline ends. Germline V gene data show CDR1 as LNHDA and CDR2 as SQIVND (reference sequence). The CDR3 covers 14 residues. CDR3 bases: TGTGCCAGTAGTATAGAATCAGGGTACTATGGCTACACCTTC. It translates to CASSIESGYYGYTF.

The rearrangement links TRBV28 to TRBJ1-2; perhaps TRBD1 as D (5 bases). Trimming left V 10 bases short and J 4 bases short, with 19 bases between. Germline V lookup: CDR1 MDHEN, CDR2 SYDVKM. This CDR3 comprises 14 residues. As DNA, the CDR3 is TGTGCCACGAAAGAGGAGGGGCTCCTCTATGGCTACACCTTC. Amino acids: CATKEEGLLYGYTF.

CDR3 protein: CASSQAAGAAGELFF. The CDR3 DNA is TGTGCCAGCAGCCAAGCCGCAGGGGCCGCCGGGGAGCTGTTTTTT. J is TRBJ2-2 and V is TRBV4-2; D perhaps matches TRBD1 (6 bases). Trimming removed 1 base from V and 6 bases from J, with 12 bases in between. The germline V gene has CDR1 LGHNA and CDR2 YNFKEQ. This CDR3 spans 15 amino acids.

This clone has more than one count but fewer than ten. The rearrangement links TRBV11-2 to TRBJ1-5; no definite D call. The ends were cut back, 0 bases at V and 0 bases at J, with 6 bases in the middle. The CDR3 spans 15 residues. Germline V lookup: CDR1 SGHAT, CDR2 FQNNGV. This CDR3 is CASSLDGDSNQPQHF. The CDR3 nucleotides read TGTGCCAGCAGCTTAGACGGGGATAGCAATCAGCCCCAGCATTTT.

CDR3 sequence reads: CASSLGGLGEAFF. CDR3 sequence (DNA): TGTGCCAGCAGCCTCGGGGGTCTGGGCGAAGCTTTCTTT. The chain couples TRBV11-1 to TRBJ1-1; D is perhaps TRBD1 (5 bases). Germline V gene data show CDR1 as SGHAT and CDR2 as FQDESV (reference sequence). The germline V and J ends were trimmed by 5 bases and 8 bases, with 15 bases remaining between them. The CDR3 has 13 residues.

The chain combines TRBV5-1 with TRBJ2-3; TRBD1 is a possible D gene (5 bases). From germline, CDR1 is SGHRS and CDR2 YFSETQ. With 1 base removed from V and 2 bases from J, the gap between germline ends came to 11 bases. This CDR3 spans 15 amino acids. The CDR3 loop is CASSLRGVDTDTQYF. In DNA, the CDR3 is TGCGCCAGCAGCTTGAGGGGCGTAGACACAGATACGCAGTATTTT.

This clone has more than one count but fewer than ten. This sequence joins TRBV3-1 (or the pseudogene TRBV3-2) and TRBJ2-3; TRBD2 matches 9 bases. This CDR3 is built from 18 residues. Germline lookup yields CDR1 LGHDT and CDR2 YNNKEL (reference sequence). Trimming cost V 0 bases and J 1 base; bases outside gene matches: 8. The CDR3 bases are TGTGCCAGCAGCCAAGAAAAGGGGGTAGCGGGGGGCACAGATACGCAGTATTTT. Protein product: CASSQEKGVAGGTDTQYF.

The V call is TRBV30, the J call TRBJ1-1; D uncertain. CDR3 length equals 12 residues. CDR1 GTSNPN and CDR2 SVGIG come from the germline V gene (reference sequence). V was cut by 5 bases and J by 1 base, with 8 bases left in between. Written as DNA, the CDR3 is TGTGCCTGGCACTCGGGGAACACTGAAGCTTTCTTT. Translation gives CAWHSGNTEAFF.

This sequence joins TRBV15 and TRBJ2-1; weak D call: TRBD1 (6 bases). V was clipped by 4 bases and J by 2 bases, with 9 bases between them. The CDR3 runs to 14 residues. From germline, CDR1 is LNHNV and CDR2 YYDKDF (reference sequence). As DNA, the CDR3 is TGTGCCACCAGCACCCGGGACACCTACAATGAGCAGTTCTTC. Amino acids: CATSTRDTYNEQFF.

This clone was recorded many times. The chain has TRBV3-1 (or the pseudogene TRBV3-2) and TRBJ2-1; possible D gene TRBD2, 6 bases. From germline, CDR1 is LGHDT and CDR2 YNNKEL (reference sequence). V lost 0 bases and J lost 2, with 8 bases in between. This CDR3 has 15 residues. CDR3 coding DNA: TGTGCCAGCAGCCAAGATCGGGGGACCTACAATGAGCAGTTCTTC. Translation gives CASSQDRGTYNEQFF.

J is TRBJ1-2 and V is TRBV18, with 8 bases aligning to TRBD1. Germline V CDR1 and CDR2: KGHSH, LQKENI. This CDR3 contains 13 residues. The junction had 0 bases not matched to a gene; V was cut back by 3 bases and J by 3 bases. CDR3 DNA sequence: TGTGCCAGCTCACCGGGACAGGACTATGGCTACACCTTC. It yields the protein CASSPGQDYGYTF.

The rearrangement joins TRBV9 to TRBJ1-3; 9 bases are shared with TRBD1. CDR1 is SGDLS, CDR2 YYNGEE, per germline. The CDR3 spans 17 residues. J gave up 4 bases and V 3 bases, and 11 bases lay outside the gene matches. The CDR3 bases are TGTGCCAGCAGCGGGGACAGGGTCGTCGACCTCGGAAACACCATATATTTT. Translated: CASSGDRVVDLGNTIYF.